Presented here are 30 T cell receptor beta chains from one specimen sequenced in a study of tumor and adjacent non-tumor tissue in lung cancer. No cell sorting was done before RNA was extracted from the tissue. This non-tumor lung sample came from over 3 cm beyond the tumor edge. The library came from three nested PCR rounds adapted from ARM-PCR protocols. TCRdb used MiXCR to reprocess the multiplex PCR reads, holding one entry per CDR3 protein. The sample gives over 100,000 distinct CDR3 sequences, about 61% of which show up once; 15% to 20% is in the top ten. The sequenced sample consisted of distant non-tumor lung tissue. These receptors came from a man aged 55-75 years with non-small cell lung cancer.

Turning to this clonotype: The junction departs from the called germline gene at one end, perhaps through a read error. The chain joins TRBV6-1 to TRBJ2-7; D possibly corresponds to TRBD2 (6 bases). Germline V gives CDR1 MNHNS, CDR2 SASEGT. There are 13 residues in the CDR3. As DNA, the CDR3 is TGTGCCAACAGTGCCGGGAGTCCCTACGAACAGTACTTC. Translated: CANSAGSPYEQYF.

This clonotype was seen repeatedly, ten times or more. This sequence joins TRBV6-6 and TRBJ2-2; D perhaps matches TRBD2 (5 bases). Trimming removed 0 bases from V and 7 bases from J, with 9 bases in between. CDR1 is MNHNY, CDR2 SVGAGI, per germline (reference sequence). This CDR3 has 14 residues. Here the CDR3 reads CASSYSTISGELFF. The CDR3 bases are TGTGCCAGCAGTTACTCGACTATCAGCGGGGAGCTGTTTTTT.

This clonotype has a count of ten or more. The rearrangement joins TRBV29-1 to TRBJ1-1; 10 positions agree with TRBD1. The CDR3 has 12 amino acids. V dropped 6 bases and J dropped 8; count of bases not matched to a gene: 6. Germline V lookup: CDR1 SQVTM, CDR2 ANQGSEA. Here the CDR3 reads CSVSRDRGEAFF. CDR3 sequence (DNA): TGCAGCGTAAGCCGGGACAGGGGCGAAGCTTTCTTT.

This clonotype was detected ten times or more. The chain uses TRBV10-3 and TRBJ1-2, with unresolved D. The germline V gene encodes CDR1 ENHRY and CDR2 SYGVKD. V lost 0 bases and J 3 bases, leaving 14 bases between the germline ends. The CDR3 is 16 residues long. CDR3 protein: CAISESKISSDYGYTF. CDR3 sequence (DNA): TGTGCCATCAGTGAGTCGAAAATTAGCAGCGACTATGGCTACACCTTC.

About this clonotype: Its ends do not fully match the called genes, so a read error is possible. V usage is TRBV29-1 and J usage is TRBJ2-5; perhaps TRBD2 as D (6 bases). This CDR3 is built from 14 residues. CDR1 SQVTM and CDR2 ANQGSEA come from the germline V gene. The CDR3 nucleotides are TGTAGCGTCTCCCGGGCTAGCGCGGGAGAGACCCAGTACTTC. Translated, it gives CSVSRASAGETQYF.

Comment on this clonotype: At one of its ends the junction is not consistent with the germline gene, which may arise from a read error. The rearrangement joins TRBV6-2 or TRBV6-3 to TRBJ1-5, with D possibly TRBD1 on 5 matching bases. Germline lookup yields CDR1 MNHEY and CDR2 SVGEGT. This CDR3 region has 16 residues. This CDR3 is CASSCSQGLSNHPQHF. The CDR3 DNA sequence: TGTGCCAGCAGTTGCTCCCAGGGTTTGAGCAATCATCCCCAGCATTTT.

Turning to this clonotype: One end of the junction does not line up with germline, which may come from a read error. The rearrangement joins TRBV6-6 to TRBJ2-3; D may be TRBD1 or TRBD2 (6 bases each). The CDR3 length is 17 residues. Germline V lookup: CDR1 MNHNY, CDR2 SVGAGI (reference sequence). CDR3: CASSYGEDSFCTDTQYF. CDR3 nucleotide sequence: TGTGCCAGCAGTTACGGGGAGGACAGTTTCTGCACAGATACTCAGTACTTT.

The V gene is TRBV4-1, the J gene TRBJ2-3, with D hard to call. Matching the DNA end better, TRBJ1-5 makes the J call doubtful. The germline V gene encodes CDR1 MGHRA and CDR2 YSYEKL. The CDR3 runs to 18 residues. CDR3 in amino acids: CASSQYDTPGRTTDTQHF. The CDR3 DNA sequence: TGCGCCAGCAGCCAATACGACACCCCAGGACGGACCACAGATACGCAGCATTTT.

In regard to this clonotype: The junction departs from germline at one end; a sequencing error may be responsible. This sequence joins TRBV10-2 and TRBJ1-2, with no clear D. The CDR3 contains 14 residues. Germline V lookup: CDR1 WSHSY, CDR2 SAAADI. CDR3 loop: CASSSSSPKYGYTF. The CDR3 DNA reads TGCGCCAGCAGCTCTAGTTCCCCTAAGTATGGCTATACCTTC.

About this clonotype: This may come from a read error, since a much larger clone is one base off. The chain carries TRBV7-8 and TRBJ2-1; D may correspond to TRBD1 or TRBD2 (5 bases each). The germline V gene has CDR1 SGHVS and CDR2 FQNEAQ. The CDR3 has 17 amino acids. This CDR3 reads CASSLAGDLAWANDQFF. CDR3 in DNA: TGTGCCAGCAGCTTAGCGGGGGACCTCGCCTGGGCCAATGATCAGTTCTTC.

At least ten counts were recorded for this clonotype. This may be a read error, as it is one base from a much larger clone. The J gene is TRBJ2-7, the V gene TRBV6-1; 8 bases are shared with TRBD2. The CDR3 consists of 14 residues. Losses at the gene ends were 6 bases for V and 0 bases for J; bases not matched to a gene: 4. The germline V gene has CDR1 MNHNS and CDR2 SASEGT. For the CDR3, the DNA is TGTGCCAGCAGCCAGCGGGGGCCCTCCTACGAGCAGTACTTC. It encodes CASSQRGPSYEQYF.

In regard to this clonotype: In this CDR3 the conserved last residue, phenylalanine or tryptophan, is missing, so a read error is likely. The gene calls are TRBV11-3 and TRBJ2-2, with D unclear. Germline CDR1 reads SGHNT; CDR2 reads YENEEA. This CDR3 has 15 residues. This chain's CDR3 is CASSPTIGGTWELFL. The CDR3, as DNA: TGTGCCAGCAGCCCGACGATAGGTGGCACCTGGGAGCTGTTTCTT.

For this clonotype: A much larger clonotype is one base distant, so this may be a read error. The chain links TRBV4-2 to TRBJ2-4, with D perhaps assigned TRBD1 or TRBD2 (6 bases each). The CDR3 loop spans 19 amino acids. In germline, CDR1 is LGHNA, CDR2 YNFKEQ. The V end lost 0 bases, the J end lost 9 bases, and 27 bases lay between the germline ends. The CDR3 loop is CASSQESFGGSGRETIQYF. The CDR3 bases are TGTGCCAGCAGCCAAGAAAGTTTCGGGGGCTCAGGTCGGGAAACCATTCAGTACTTC.

Comments on this clonotype: The junction shows a germline mismatch at one end, possibly a read error. The chain links TRBV6-5 to TRBJ1-6; D gene ambiguous. Germline V lookup: CDR1 MNHEY, CDR2 SVGAGI. The CDR3 spans 15 residues. CDR3 sequence reads: CASSYSVKVGSPLHF. The DNA for the CDR3 is TGTGCCAGCAGTTACTCGGTCAAGGTGGGGTCACCTCTCCACTTT.

Comment on this clonotype: The junction differs from germline at one of its ends, possibly a read error. This sequence joins TRBV29-1 and TRBJ1-1; D is possibly TRBD1 (6 bases). Looked up from germline, CDR1 is SQVTM and CDR2 is ANQGSEA. The CDR3 has 14 residues. CDR3 loop: CGVAGTSRNTEAFF. CDR3 DNA: TGCGGCGTGGCCGGGACAAGCAGAAACACTGAAGCTTTCTTT.

This clonotype occurred many times. The V gene is TRBV11-2, the J gene TRBJ2-5; 7 positions agree with TRBD1. This CDR3 has 15 amino acids. In germline, CDR1 is SGHAT, CDR2 FQNNGV. The V and J ends lost 5 bases and 5 bases, in that order; junction bases with no gene match: 11. CDR3 DNA: TGTGCCAGCAGCCTAGGACAGGCTAGCTATGAGACCCAGTACTTC. Translation: CASSLGQASYETQYF.

This clonotype was detected ten times or more. V usage is TRBV6-2 or TRBV6-3 and J usage is TRBJ2-2; D is unclear. Trimming stripped 2 bases from V and 7 bases from J, with 8 bases between. Germline V gene sequence: CDR1 MNHEY, CDR2 SVGEGT. The CDR3 covers 13 residues. The CDR3 protein is CASSYGVVGELFF. In DNA, the CDR3 is TGTGCCAGCAGTTACGGTGTGGTCGGGGAGCTGTTTTTT.

The table lists this clonotype with a count of one. The junction departs from the called germline gene at one end, perhaps through a read error. The gene calls are TRBV11-2 and TRBJ2-1, with 7 positions matching TRBD2. The CDR3 consists of 18 residues. The germline V gene encodes CDR1 SGHAT and CDR2 FQNNGV. CDR3 in DNA: TGTACCAGCAGCCTACAACCCCCCTCTAGCGGTGGGGCCAATGAGCAGTTCTTC. It translates to CTSSLQPPSSGGANEQFF.

The chain combines TRBV5-1 with TRBJ2-7; tentatively, D is TRBD1 (6 bases). The CDR3 loop spans 15 amino acids. Germline V gene data show CDR1 as SGHRS and CDR2 as YFSETQ. V was trimmed by 0 bases and J by 6 bases, leaving 16 bases between them. CDR3 sequence: CASSLAEAGEGEQYF. CDR3 nucleotides: TGCGCCAGCAGCTTGGCCGAGGCAGGGGAAGGCGAGCAGTACTTC.

The V and J genes are TRBV6-1 and TRBJ1-6; D is ambiguous. Germline lookup yields CDR1 MNHNS and CDR2 SASEGT. Trimming took 11 bases from V and 4 from J, leaving 12 bases between them. The CDR3 sequence is 13 residues long. The CDR3 sequence: CAGEKEYNSPLHF. In DNA form, the CDR3 reads TGTGCCGGCGAAAAGGAGTATAATTCACCCCTCCACTTT.

Details on this clonotype: At one end the junction does not follow the germline gene, possibly because of a read error. The chain links TRBV11-1 to TRBJ2-5, with D perhaps matching TRBD1 (5 bases). Germline loops: CDR1 SGHAT, CDR2 FQDESV (reference sequence). The CDR3 consists of 17 residues. In DNA, the CDR3 is TGTGCCATCAGCTTTTTTCCTAACAGGCAGTACCAAGAGACCCGGTACTTC. Translating it yields CAISFFPNRQYQETRYF.

The rearrangement uses TRBV7-2 and TRBJ1-1; D not resolved. In germline, CDR1 is SGHTA, CDR2 FQGNSA. The length of the CDR3 is 14 residues. The germline V and J ends were trimmed by 0 bases and 4 bases, with 9 bases remaining between them. The CDR3 DNA reads as TGTGCCAGCAGCTTAGCGACTCCTGGCACTGAAGCTTTCTTT. Protein: CASSLATPGTEAFF.

This clonotype was seen once. This may be a read error, as it is one base from a much larger clone. The chain is built from TRBV20-1 and TRBJ2-3; D is ambiguous. Germline V CDR1 and CDR2: DFQATT, SNEGSKA (reference sequence). Trimming removed 6 bases from V and 3 bases from J, with 10 bases in between. The CDR3 sequence is 12 residues long. The CDR3 DNA reads TGCAGTGCCAGCATCAGTACAGATACGCAGTATTTT. It codes for CSASISTDTQYF.

The table lists this clonotype with a count of one. A much bigger clone sits one base away, suggesting this may be a read error. V is TRBV12-3 or TRBV12-4 and J is TRBJ1-1; D is possibly TRBD1 (6 bases). The CDR3 consists of 15 residues. CDR3 in DNA: TGTGCCAGCAGGCCCGGGGGGCAGACAAACACTGAAGCTCTCTTT. Translating gives CASRPGGQTNTEALF.

In regard to this clonotype: A read error may produce the germline difference seen at one junction end. V usage is TRBV12-3 or TRBV12-4 and J usage is TRBJ1-2; 8 bases fit TRBD1. This CDR3 has 12 amino acids. CDR3 coding DNA: TGTGCCAGCATGGACAGGGCGTATGGTTACACCTTC. This gives the protein CASMDRAYGYTF.

The genes are TRBV11-3 and TRBJ2-7; D unresolved. The CDR3 length is 11 residues. Germline loops: CDR1 SGHNT, CDR2 YENEEA. The CDR3, as DNA: TGTGCTAACAGCTTACTCGACGAGCAGTACTTC. Its protein product is CANSLLDEQYF.

This clonotype has just one count. Germline is not matched at one junction end, which may reflect a read error. This chain uses TRBV29-1 with TRBJ1-3; tentative D call: TRBD1 (5 bases). Germline-derived CDR1 and CDR2 are SQVTM and ANQGSEA. The CDR3 is 13 amino acids. The CDR3 sequence: CSVRDFSGNTVHF. CDR3 DNA: TGCAGCGTTCGGGACTTCTCTGGAAACACCGTACATTTT.

In its sample, this clonotype was seen once. The rearrangement joins TRBV18 to TRBJ1-3; D not certain. Germline values: CDR1 KGHSH, CDR2 LQKENI. V was shortened by 0 bases and J by 2 bases, with 8 bases between the two germline ends. CDR3 length: 15 amino acids. The chain's CDR3 is CASSPPGRAGNTIYF. The DNA for the CDR3 is TGTGCCAGCTCACCACCCGGGAGAGCTGGAAACACCATATATTTT.

On this clonotype: A junction end diverges from the germline sequence, so it may reflect a read error. This chain joins TRBV7-8 and TRBJ2-2, with TRBD2 as a possible D gene (6 bases). Germline CDR1 and CDR2: SGHVS and FQNEAQ. The CDR3 is 15 amino acids. DNA for the CDR3: TGTGCCATCAGCCCGGGAGAGGCAAACACCGGGGAGCTGTTTTTT. Translation gives CAISPGEANTGELFF. The whole variable domain, remainder taken from reference TRBV7-8 and TRBJ2-2, is GAGVSQSPRYKVAKRGQDVALRCDPISGHVSLFWYQQALGQGPEFLTYFQNEAQLDKSGLPSDRFFAERPEGSVSTLKIQRTQQEDSAVYLCAISPGEANTGELFFGEGSRLTVL.

On this clonotype: Being one base from a much bigger clone, this may be a read error. The chain employs TRBV5-6 and TRBJ2-5; perhaps TRBD2 as D (6 bases). CDR3 length: 15 amino acids. From germline, CDR1 is SGHDT and CDR2 YYEEEE. The CDR3 DNA reads TGTGCCATCAGCTCCCCAGAGGAGGGAATAGAGACCCAGTACTTC. Protein product: CAISSPEEGIETQYF.